The source of this T cell receptor beta chain is a study of T cell repertoires in cytomegalovirus infection (dated by TCRdb to about 2019). Context from the whole study: The peptide stimulations were aimed at well-studied HLA-B-restricted epitopes as well as recently identified HLA-C-restricted CMV epitopes, whose presentation resists viral immunomodulation. The HLA type of each donor mattered for the analysis, because public TCR beta signatures pointed to carriage of CMV infection along with the matching HLA type.

Study-level results and caveats: The ex vivo response was dominated by HLA-C-restricted CMV-specific TCR beta clonotypes, which also provided the single most frequent clonotype in two of eight donors. In both this cohort and an independent cohort of 300 to 450 donors, the cumulative frequency of public TCR beta family members distinguished carriers of CMV infection plus the relevant HLA type.

Comment on this clonotype: Its antigen remains undetermined. Nothing much larger sits one base from this clone, and base qualities are not available.

The treatment or condition label, read with the paper, signifies: in vitro stimulation with specific CMV peptide epitopes to enrich CMV-specific T cells. Unmatched junction bases come to 7, with V trimmed by 6 bases and J by 0 bases. Its CDR3 holds 15 amino acids, cysteine through phenylalanine. The kept DNA is CDR3 alone, 45 bases in frame from the first base. The sample was run on an Illumina HiSeq 1500. TCRdb reworked the public reads: Q25 trimming with fastp, MiXCR clone assembly, productive beta chains retained. Rows merge per CDR3 protein into single entries with the most common DNA and genes. Within this sample are 450,000 to 650,000 distinct CDR3 sequences, with 40% of them counted one time only. Roughly 50% of the sample is held by the ten biggest clonotypes.

The chain is made from TRBV12-3 or TRBV12-4 and TRBJ1-1, with TRBD1 identical over 7 junction bases. The sequence derives from a human donor in good health (CMV status not recorded). Some clones in this sample may be carry-over from other donors' samples. The sequencing here drew on cultured PBMCs, taken from culture after CMV antigen stimulation. The DNA sequence follows: TGTGCCAGCAGCCGGGACAGCCCCATGAACACTGAAGCTTTCTTT. Translated, it gives CASSRDSPMNTEAFF.